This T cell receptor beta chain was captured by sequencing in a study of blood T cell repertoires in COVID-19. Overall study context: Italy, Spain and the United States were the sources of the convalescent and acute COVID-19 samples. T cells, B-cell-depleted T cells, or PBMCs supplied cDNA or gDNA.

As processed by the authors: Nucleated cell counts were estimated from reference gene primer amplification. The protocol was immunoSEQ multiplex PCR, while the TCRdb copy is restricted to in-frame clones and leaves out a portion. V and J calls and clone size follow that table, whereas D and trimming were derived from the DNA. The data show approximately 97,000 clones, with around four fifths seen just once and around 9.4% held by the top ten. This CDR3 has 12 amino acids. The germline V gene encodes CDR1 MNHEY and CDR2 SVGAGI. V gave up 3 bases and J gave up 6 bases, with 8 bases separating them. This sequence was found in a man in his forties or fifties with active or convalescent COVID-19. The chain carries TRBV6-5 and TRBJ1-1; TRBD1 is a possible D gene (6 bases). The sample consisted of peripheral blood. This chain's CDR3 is CASSYGTSEAFF. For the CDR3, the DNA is TGTGCCAGCAGTTATGGGACATCTGAAGCTTTCTTT.